These 14 T cell receptor beta chains originate from one sample sequenced in a study of identical twins. One entry per CDR3 protein results from TCRdb running MiXCR on the 5' RACE reads. The sample consists of about 220,000 distinct CDR3 sequences, over 8% of them appearing once. Sequenced material: memory (CD45RO+) T cells sorted from blood. The source is a woman aged 18-29 years in good health.

Many counts were recorded for this clonotype. The chain uses TRBV6-5 and TRBJ1-1; 11 bases match TRBD1. The germline V gene has CDR1 MNHEY and CDR2 SVGAGI. With 2 bases clipped from V and 10 bases from J, the junction kept 12 bases outside the gene matches. The CDR3 consists of 16 residues. The DNA for the CDR3 is TGTGCCAGCAGTTACGGACAGGGGGCCTCAAAGGGGGCAGCTTTCTTT. This gives the protein CASSYGQGASKGAAFF.

A few counts support this clonotype. Mismatch with germline at one junction end may stem from a read error. This chain links TRBV7-9 with TRBJ2-3, with D perhaps TRBD1 or TRBD2 (5 bases each). CDR3 length: 14 amino acids. The germline CDR1 and CDR2 sequences are SEHNR and FQNEAQ (reference sequence). In DNA form, the CDR3 reads TGTCCCAGCAGCTTATTGGGACCACGGGATACGCAGTATTTT. Protein: CPSSLLGPRDTQYF.

There are a few counts of this clonotype. The rearrangement uses TRBV20-1 and TRBJ1-1; D unresolved. The V and J ends lost 0 bases and 8 bases respectively, with 19 bases between them. Germline CDR1 and CDR2: DFQATT and SNEGSKA (reference sequence). The CDR3 is made up of 15 amino acids. The CDR3 loop is CSARDLGPLKKEAFF. For the CDR3, the DNA is TGCAGTGCTAGAGATCTCGGACCATTGAAAAAGGAAGCTTTCTTT.

This clonotype has just a few counts. This CDR3 is CASSTRGLLTGELFF. The CDR3 DNA is TGTGCCAGCAGCACACGGGGCCTCCTCACCGGGGAGCTGTTTTTT. The chain couples TRBV7-9 to TRBJ2-2; D is tentatively TRBD1 or TRBD2 (5 bases each). V gave up 5 bases and J gave up 4 bases, with 14 bases separating them. CDR3 length: 15 amino acids. CDR1 is SEHNR and CDR2 is FQNEAQ in the germline V gene (reference sequence).

This clonotype was seen a handful of times. V is TRBV7-8 and J is TRBJ2-3; 8 positions match TRBD2. The trim removed 1 base at V and 6 bases at J, leaving 6 bases unmatched. Germline V gene data show CDR1 as SGHVS and CDR2 as FQNEAQ. The CDR3 runs to 15 residues. The CDR3 reads CASSLERGGIDTQYF. The CDR3 DNA reads TGTGCCAGCAGCTTAGAACGGGGGGGCATTGATACGCAGTATTTT.

The table lists this clonotype with a few counts. The J gene is TRBJ2-1, the V gene TRBV20-1; D perhaps matches TRBD2 (5 bases). Trimming removed 5 bases from V and 4 bases from J, with 18 bases in between. Germline CDR1 and CDR2: DFQATT and SNEGSKA (reference sequence). The CDR3 has 15 amino acids. CDR3 sequence: CSASLGSAYYNEQFF. DNA for the CDR3: TGCAGTGCTTCTTTAGGTAGCGCCTATTACAATGAGCAGTTCTTC.

This clonotype has more than one count but fewer than ten. The rearrangement joins TRBV7-9 to TRBJ1-1; D is ambiguous. Germline assignment: CDR1 SEHNR and CDR2 FQNEAQ (reference sequence). Trimming shortened V by 2 bases and J by 2 bases, and 6 bases separated the two germline ends. The CDR3 has 13 amino acids. CDR3 region: CASSLLYNTEAFF. CDR3 coding DNA: TGTGCCAGCAGCTTACTGTACAACACTGAAGCTTTCTTT.

This clonotype was counted between two and nine times. The J gene is TRBJ2-5, the V gene TRBV6-5; TRBD2 might be the D (6 bases). V lost 6 bases to trimming and J lost 7 bases, with 9 bases between them. The CDR3 extends over 11 amino acids. Germline CDR1 is MNHEY and CDR2 is SVGAGI. CDR3 nucleotides: TGTGCCAGCAGGCGGGACCTGACCCAGTACTTC. It is translated as CASRRDLTQYF.

This clonotype has at least ten counts. CDR3 nucleotides: TGCAGTGCCACAGGGGACTACCCCTACAATGAGCAGTTCTTC. Its protein is CSATGDYPYNEQFF. This rearrangement joins TRBV20-1 to TRBJ2-1; D tentatively reads TRBD1 or TRBD2 (7 bases each). Trimming shortened V by 6 bases and J by 2 bases, and 14 bases separated the two germline ends. This CDR3 comprises 14 residues. Germline assignment: CDR1 DFQATT and CDR2 SNEGSKA (reference sequence).

The chain has TRBV7-9 and TRBJ2-4; the D is unclear. This CDR3 is 15 amino acids long. CDR1 SEHNR and CDR2 FQNEAQ come from the germline V gene (reference sequence). V lost 4 bases and J lost 0, with 10 bases in between. The CDR3 here is CASSSPDLAKNIQYF. The CDR3 DNA sequence: TGTGCCAGCAGCTCACCGGACCTAGCCAAAAACATTCAGTACTTC.

The V call is TRBV30, the J call TRBJ2-1; D may be TRBD1 or TRBD2 (6 bases each). The germline V and J ends were trimmed by 2 bases and 7 bases, with 15 bases remaining between them. The CDR3 covers 14 residues. The germline V gene encodes CDR1 GTSNPN and CDR2 SVGIG (reference sequence). The CDR3 loop reads CAWSKGGDLNEQFF. The CDR3 coding sequence is TGTGCCTGGAGTAAGGGGGGAGATTTGAATGAGCAGTTCTTC.

The chain carries TRBV7-6 and TRBJ2-7; D is unresolved. V was clipped by 4 bases and J by 3 bases, with 16 bases between them. The CDR3 runs to 15 residues. The V gene's germline CDR1 is SGHVS and CDR2 FNYEAQ. The CDR3 loop reads CASSSSGHAVYEQYF. The CDR3 bases are TGTGCCAGCAGCTCTTCCGGGCACGCCGTCTACGAGCAGTACTTC.

The CDR3 is CASSQNWDPSYEQYF. CDR3 coding DNA: TGTGCCAGCAGCCAAAACTGGGACCCGAGTTACGAGCAGTACTTC. The rearrangement links TRBV7-2 to TRBJ2-7; TRBD1 or TRBD2 may be the D gene (5 bases each). V lost 5 bases, J lost 4 bases, and 18 bases lay in between. Germline CDR1 and CDR2: SGHTA and FQGNSA. This CDR3 is 15 amino acids long.

This clonotype appeared many times. The chain uses TRBV3-1 and TRBJ1-2; no clear D gene. Germline V gives CDR1 LGHDT, CDR2 YNNKEL (reference sequence). The CDR3 covers 13 residues. Trimming shortened V by 1 base and J by 4 bases, and 7 bases separated the two germline ends. Here the CDR3 reads CASSQGRTYGYTF. CDR3 coding DNA: TGTGCCAGCAGCCAAGGACGGACCTATGGCTACACCTTC.